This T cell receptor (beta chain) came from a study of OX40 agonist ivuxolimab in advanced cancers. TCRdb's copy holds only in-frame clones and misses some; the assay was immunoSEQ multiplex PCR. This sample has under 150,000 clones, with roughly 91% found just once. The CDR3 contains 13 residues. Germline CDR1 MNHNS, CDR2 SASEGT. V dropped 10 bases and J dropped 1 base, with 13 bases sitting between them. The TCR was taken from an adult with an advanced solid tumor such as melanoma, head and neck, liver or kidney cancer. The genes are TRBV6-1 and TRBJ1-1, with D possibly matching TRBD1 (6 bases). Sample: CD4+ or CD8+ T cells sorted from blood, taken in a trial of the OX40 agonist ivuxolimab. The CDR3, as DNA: TGTGCCACCAAGACAGGCGGGAACACTGAAGCTTTCTTT. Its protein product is CATKTGGNTEAFF.